The entry that follows covers one T cell receptor beta chain sequence. What it binds is not known. The table came from immunoSEQ multiplex PCR; TCRdb's copy has only in-frame clones and leaves some out. The sample lists 95,000 to 110,000 clones, approximately 88% occurring once. This record comes from a study of T cell responses to AZD1222 COVID-19 vaccine. Study results and caveats: Most donors were white British and more were female, and clonal diversity was possibly underestimated. Spike was spanned by vaccine-associated CD4 TCRs, which were dominant at 160-218 and 743-854. Baseline serostatus was positive in only a handful of AZD1222 recipients.

Between the trimmed V and J ends, which lost 2 bases and 3 bases, there was a span of 18 bases. The CDR3 loop spans 18 amino acids. Germline V gene lookup returns CDR1 SGHRS and CDR2 YFSETQ. The receptor was isolated from an adult in good health. The source was peripheral blood, collected on day 0 of AZD1222 vaccination. The V and J genes are TRBV5-1 and TRBJ2-6; TRBD1 is a possible D gene (6 bases). The CDR3 is CASSFRGAFYSGANVLTF. The CDR3 DNA is TGCGCCAGCAGCTTCAGGGGCGCTTTCTATAGTGGGGCCAACGTCCTGACTTTC. Based on the CDR3 plus reference TRBV5-1 and TRBJ2-6, the full variable domain is KAGVTQTPRYLIKTRGQQVTLSCSPISGHRSVSWYQQTPGQGLQFLFEYFSETQRNKGNFPGRFSGRQFSNSRSEMNVSTLELGDSALYLCASSFRGAFYSGANVLTFGAGSRLTVL.